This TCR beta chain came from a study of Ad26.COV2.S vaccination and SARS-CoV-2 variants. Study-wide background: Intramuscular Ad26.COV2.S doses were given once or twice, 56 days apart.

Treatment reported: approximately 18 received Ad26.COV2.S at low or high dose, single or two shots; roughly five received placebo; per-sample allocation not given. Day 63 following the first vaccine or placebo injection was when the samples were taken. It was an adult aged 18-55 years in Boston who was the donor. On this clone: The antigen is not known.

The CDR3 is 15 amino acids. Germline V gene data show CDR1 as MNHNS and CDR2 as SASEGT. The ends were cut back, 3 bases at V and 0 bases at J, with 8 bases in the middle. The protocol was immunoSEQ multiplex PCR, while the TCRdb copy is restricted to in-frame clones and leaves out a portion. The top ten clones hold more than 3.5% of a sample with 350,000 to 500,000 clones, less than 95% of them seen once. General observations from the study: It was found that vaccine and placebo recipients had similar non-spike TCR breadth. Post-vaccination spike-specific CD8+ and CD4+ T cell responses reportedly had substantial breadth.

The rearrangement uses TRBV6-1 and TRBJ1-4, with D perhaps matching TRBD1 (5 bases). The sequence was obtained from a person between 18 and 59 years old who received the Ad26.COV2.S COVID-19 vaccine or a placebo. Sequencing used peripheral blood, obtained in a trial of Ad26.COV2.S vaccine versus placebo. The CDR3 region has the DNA TGTGCCAGCAGTGATGGGGCTGCAACTAATGAAAAACTGTTTTTT. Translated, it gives CASSDGAATNEKLFF.